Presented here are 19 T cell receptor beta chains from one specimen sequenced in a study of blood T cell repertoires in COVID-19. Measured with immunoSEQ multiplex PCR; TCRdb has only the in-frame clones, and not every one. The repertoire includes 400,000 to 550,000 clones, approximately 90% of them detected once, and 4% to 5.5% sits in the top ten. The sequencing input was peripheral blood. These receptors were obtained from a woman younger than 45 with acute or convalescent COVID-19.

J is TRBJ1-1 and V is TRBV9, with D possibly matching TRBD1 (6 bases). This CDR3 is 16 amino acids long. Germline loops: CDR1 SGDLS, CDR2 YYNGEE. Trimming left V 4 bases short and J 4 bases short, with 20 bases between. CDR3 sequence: CASSRTGLPGGTEAFF. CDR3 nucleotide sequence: TGTGCCAGCAGCCGAACAGGGCTTCCGGGGGGCACTGAAGCTTTCTTT.

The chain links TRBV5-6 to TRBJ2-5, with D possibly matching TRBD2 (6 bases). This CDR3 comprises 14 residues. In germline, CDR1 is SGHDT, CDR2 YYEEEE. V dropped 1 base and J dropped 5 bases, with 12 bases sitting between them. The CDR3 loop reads CASSLIQEGETQYF. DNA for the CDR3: TGTGCCAGCAGCTTGATTCAGGAGGGGGAGACCCAGTACTTC.

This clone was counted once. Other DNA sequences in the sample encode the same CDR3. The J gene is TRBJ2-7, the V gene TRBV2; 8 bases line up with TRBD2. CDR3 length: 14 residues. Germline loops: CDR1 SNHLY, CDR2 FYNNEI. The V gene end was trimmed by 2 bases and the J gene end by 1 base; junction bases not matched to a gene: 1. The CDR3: CASSERGGSYEQYF. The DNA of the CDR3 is TGTGCCAGCAGTGAACGGGGGGGATCCTACGAGCAGTACTTC. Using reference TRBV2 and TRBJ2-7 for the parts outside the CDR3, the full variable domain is EPEVTQTPSHQVTQMGQEVILRCVPISNHLYFYWYRQILGQKVEFLVSFYNNEISEKSEIFDDQFSVERPDGSNFTLKIRSTKLEDSAMYFCASSERGGSYEQYFGPGTRLTVT.

The CDR3 region has the DNA TGTGCCAGCAGTTATGGAGGGGGCGACTACGAGCAGTACTTC. Its protein is CASSYGGGDYEQYF. The V gene is TRBV6-2 or TRBV6-3, the J gene TRBJ2-7; weak D call: TRBD1 (7 bases). The CDR3 is 14 residues long. From germline, CDR1 is MNHEY and CDR2 SVGEGT. The V end lost 3 bases, the J end lost 3 bases, and 12 bases lay between the germline ends.

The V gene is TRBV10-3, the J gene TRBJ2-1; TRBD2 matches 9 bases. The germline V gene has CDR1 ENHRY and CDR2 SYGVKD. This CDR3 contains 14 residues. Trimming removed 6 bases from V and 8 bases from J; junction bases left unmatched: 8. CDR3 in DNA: TGTGCCATCAGCCAGGGACTAGCTGGCGATGAGCAGTTCTTC. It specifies CAISQGLAGDEQFF.

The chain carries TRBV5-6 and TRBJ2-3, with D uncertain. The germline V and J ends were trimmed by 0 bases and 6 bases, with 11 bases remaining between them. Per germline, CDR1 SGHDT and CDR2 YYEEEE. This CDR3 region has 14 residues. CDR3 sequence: CASSLGLVADTQYF. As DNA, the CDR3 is TGTGCCAGCAGCTTGGGGCTAGTTGCGGATACGCAGTATTTT.

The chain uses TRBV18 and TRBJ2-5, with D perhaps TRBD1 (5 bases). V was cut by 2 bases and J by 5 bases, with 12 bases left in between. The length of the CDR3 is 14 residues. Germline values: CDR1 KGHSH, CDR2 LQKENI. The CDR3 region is CASSPIRGAETQYF. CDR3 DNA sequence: TGTGCCAGCTCACCAATTAGGGGTGCCGAGACCCAGTACTTC.

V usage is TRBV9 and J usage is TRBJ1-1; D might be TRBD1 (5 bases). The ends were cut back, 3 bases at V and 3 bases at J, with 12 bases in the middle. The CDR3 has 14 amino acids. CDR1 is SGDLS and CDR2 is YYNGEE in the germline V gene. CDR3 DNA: TGTGCCAGCAGCGCCCAGACAGTCTACACTGAAGCTTTCTTT. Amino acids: CASSAQTVYTEAFF.

The CDR3 here is CASSLAAQLFAGYTF. The DNA of the CDR3 is TGCGCCAGCAGCTTGGCCGCACAGTTATTCGCTGGCTACACCTTC. The gene calls are TRBV5-1 and TRBJ1-2; D is undetermined. Trimming pared 0 bases from V and 7 bases from J, leaving 16 bases between. Germline lookup yields CDR1 SGHRS and CDR2 YFSETQ. The CDR3 extends over 15 amino acids.

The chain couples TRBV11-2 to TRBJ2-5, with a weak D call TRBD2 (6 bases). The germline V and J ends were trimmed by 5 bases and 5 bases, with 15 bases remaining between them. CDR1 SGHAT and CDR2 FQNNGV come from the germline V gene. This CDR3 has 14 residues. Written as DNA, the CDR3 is TGTGCCAGCAGCCCCGGACCAGGAGGGGAGACCCAGTACTTC. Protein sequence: CASSPGPGGETQYF.

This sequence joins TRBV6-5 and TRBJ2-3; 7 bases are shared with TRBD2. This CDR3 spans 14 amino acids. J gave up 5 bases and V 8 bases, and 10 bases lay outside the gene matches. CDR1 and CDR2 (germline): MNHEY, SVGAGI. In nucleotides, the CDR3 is TGTGCCAGCCGCCCGGGGGGTGGGGTAGATACGCAGTATTTT. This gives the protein CASRPGGGVDTQYF.

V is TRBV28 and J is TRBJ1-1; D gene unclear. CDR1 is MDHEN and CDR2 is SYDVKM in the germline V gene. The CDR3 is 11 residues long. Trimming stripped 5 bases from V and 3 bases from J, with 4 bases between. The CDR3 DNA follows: TGTGCCAGCAGTCGAGACACTGAAGCTTTCTTT. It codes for CASSRDTEAFF.

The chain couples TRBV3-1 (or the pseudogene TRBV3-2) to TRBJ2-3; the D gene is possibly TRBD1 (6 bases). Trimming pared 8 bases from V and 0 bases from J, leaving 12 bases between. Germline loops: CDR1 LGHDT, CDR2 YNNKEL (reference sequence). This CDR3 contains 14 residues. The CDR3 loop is CASSITGSTDTQYF. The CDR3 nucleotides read TGTGCCAGCTCAATAACAGGGAGCACAGATACGCAGTATTTT.

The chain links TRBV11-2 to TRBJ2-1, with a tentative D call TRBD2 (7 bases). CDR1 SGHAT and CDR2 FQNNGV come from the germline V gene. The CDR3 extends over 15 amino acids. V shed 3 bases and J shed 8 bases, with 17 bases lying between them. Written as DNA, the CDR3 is TGTGCCAGCAGCTTTTGGGGGGGGGCCGGAGATGAGCAGTTCTTC. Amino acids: CASSFWGGAGDEQFF. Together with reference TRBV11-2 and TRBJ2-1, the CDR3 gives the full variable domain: EAGVAQSPRYKIIEKRQSVAFWCNPISGHATLYWYQQILGQGPKLLIQFQNNGVVDDSQLPKDRFSAERLKGVDSTLKIQPAKLEDSAVYLCASSFWGGAGDEQFFGPGTRLTVL.

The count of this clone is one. CDR3 residues: CASSLAGGVYEQYF. The CDR3 DNA sequence: TGTGCCAGCAGCCTAGCGGGGGGAGTTTACGAGCAGTACTTC. The chain is built from TRBV5-4 and TRBJ2-7; the match to TRBD2 covers 11 bases. V was pared by 4 bases and J by 4 bases, with 4 bases of the junction left unmatched. This CDR3 has 14 residues. The germline V gene encodes CDR1 SGHNT and CDR2 YYREEE (reference sequence). Together with reference TRBV5-4 and TRBJ2-7, the CDR3 gives the full variable domain: ETGVTQSPTHLIKTRGQQVTLRCSSQSGHNTVSWYQQALGQGPQFIFQYYREEENGRGNFPPRFSGLQFPNYSSELNVNALELDDSALYLCASSLAGGVYEQYFGPGTRLTVT.

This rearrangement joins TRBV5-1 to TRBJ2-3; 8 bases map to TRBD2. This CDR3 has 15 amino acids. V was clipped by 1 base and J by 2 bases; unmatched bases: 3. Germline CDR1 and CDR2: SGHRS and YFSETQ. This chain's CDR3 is CASSLMRGDTDTQYF. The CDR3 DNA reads TGCGCCAGCAGCTTGATGCGGGGGGACACAGATACGCAGTATTTT.

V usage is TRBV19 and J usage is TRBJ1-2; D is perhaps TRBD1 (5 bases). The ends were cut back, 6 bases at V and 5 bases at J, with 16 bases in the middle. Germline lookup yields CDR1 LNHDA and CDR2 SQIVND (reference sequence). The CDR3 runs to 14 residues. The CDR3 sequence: CASSPVGGAYGYTF. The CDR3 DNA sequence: TGTGCCAGTAGCCCGGTAGGCGGGGCATATGGCTACACCTTC.

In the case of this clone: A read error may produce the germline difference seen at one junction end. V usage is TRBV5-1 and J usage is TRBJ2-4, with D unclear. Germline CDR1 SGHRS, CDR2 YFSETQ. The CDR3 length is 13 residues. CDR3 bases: TGCGCCAGCAGCTTCTCCCTGGATAATGACCGGGTCTTC. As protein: CASSFSLDNDRVF.

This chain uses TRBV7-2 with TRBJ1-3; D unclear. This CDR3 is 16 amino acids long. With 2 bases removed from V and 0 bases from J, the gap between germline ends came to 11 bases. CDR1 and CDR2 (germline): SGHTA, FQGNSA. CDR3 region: CASSLLDWYSGNTIYF. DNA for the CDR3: TGTGCCAGCAGCTTACTTGACTGGTACTCTGGAAACACCATATATTTT. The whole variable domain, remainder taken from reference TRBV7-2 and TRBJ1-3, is GAGVSQSPSNKVTEKGKDVELRCDPISGHTALYWYRQSLGQGLEFLIYFQGNSAPDKSGLPSDRFSAERTGGSVSTLTIQRTQQEDSAVYLCASSLLDWYSGNTIYFGEGSWLTVV.